This entry concerns a single T cell receptor beta chain. V lost 0 bases to trimming and J lost 5 bases; unmatched junction nucleotides: 8. The CDR3 is 15 amino acids. The germline V gene has CDR1 SGDLS and CDR2 YYNGEE. The data originate from a study of blood T cell repertoires in COVID-19. Study-level background: From the United States, Italy and Spain came samples of acute and convalescent COVID-19. Sample material is recorded as cDNA or gDNA derived from T cells, B-cell-depleted T cells, or PBMCs.

As processed by the authors: Estimated nucleated cell counts came from reference gene primer amplification. Method: immunoSEQ multiplex PCR; TCRdb's copy keeps in-frame clones and lacks some. That table gives V, J and clone size, and the DNA gave D and trimming. The sample includes approximately 270,000 clones, approximately 90% of them seen just once. This chain links TRBV9 with TRBJ2-7; TRBD1 matches 7 bases. This sequence originates from a man aged 25 to 40 with acute or convalescent COVID-19. The source material was peripheral blood. The CDR3 region is CASSVGGRGSHEQYF. The CDR3 DNA reads as TGTGCCAGCAGCGTAGGTGGCAGGGGGAGTCACGAGCAGTACTTC. Complete variable domain (other parts from reference TRBV9 and TRBJ2-7): DSGVTQTPKHLITATGQRVTLRCSPRSGDLSVYWYQQSLDQGLQFLIQYYNGEERAKGNILERFSAQQFPDLHSELNLSSLELGDSALYFCASSVGGRGSHEQYFGPGTRLTVT.